This T cell receptor (beta chain) was found in a study of beta chain features in type 1 diabetes. What was sequenced were expressed TCRB transcripts, since all of the isolated RNA had been reverse transcribed. Sequencing used immunoSEQ multiplex PCR; TCRdb keeps in-frame clones, though not all of them. The sample holds 500,000 to 800,000 clones; around 12% are singletons and the top ten take more than 0.1%. CDR1 is SEHNR and CDR2 is FQNEAQ in the germline V gene (reference sequence). This CDR3 is 12 amino acids long. V lost 11 bases, J lost 8 bases, and 7 bases stayed unmatched. Study-wide findings and caveats: Across all four CD4+ subsets, people with type 1 diabetes showed modestly shorter TCRB CDR3s. HLA influence on TCRB rearrangement stayed unresolved here.

Sorting of CD4+ naive, central memory, regulatory and stem cell-like memory cells was performed via CD45RO/CCR7/CD25/CD127/CD95/CD27. Sorting gave populations that all exceeded 95% purity. This clone has a handful of counts. The antigen remains undetermined. The V and J genes are TRBV7-9 and TRBJ1-4; 8 bases fit TRBD1. The receptor was isolated from a man aged 25 to 45 with type 1 diabetes. The sequenced sample was naive CD4+ T cells from blood. CDR3 sequence reads: CAGDRGEEKLFF. CDR3 nucleotides: TGTGCCGGCGACAGGGGAGAGGAAAAACTGTTTTTT.